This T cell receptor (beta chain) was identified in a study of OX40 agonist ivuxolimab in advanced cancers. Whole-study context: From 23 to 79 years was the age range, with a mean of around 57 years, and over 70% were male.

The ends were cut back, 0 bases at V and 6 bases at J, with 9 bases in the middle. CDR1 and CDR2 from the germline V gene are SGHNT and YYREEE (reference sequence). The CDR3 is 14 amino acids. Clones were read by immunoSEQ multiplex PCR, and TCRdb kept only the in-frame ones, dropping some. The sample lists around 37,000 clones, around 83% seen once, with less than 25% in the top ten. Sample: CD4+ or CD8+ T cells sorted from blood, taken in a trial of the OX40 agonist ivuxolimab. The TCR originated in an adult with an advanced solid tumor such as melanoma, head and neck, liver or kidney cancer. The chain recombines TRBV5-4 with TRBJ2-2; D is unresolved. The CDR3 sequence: CASSLGPTPGELFF. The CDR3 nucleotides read TGTGCCAGCAGCTTGGGTCCTACACCCGGGGAGCTGTTTTTT.